These 29 T cell receptor beta chains originate from one sample sequenced in a study of cytomegalovirus exposure and HLA in healthy donors (TCRdb year 2017). Library construction relied on the immunoSEQ multiplex PCR assay. A mixture of 60 forward primers for TCR Vbeta segments and 13 reverse primers for TCR Jbeta segments was used in the multiplex PCR. TCRdb stores this immuneACCESS table with in-frame sequences only. Part of the clones is absent; in the studies checked, under half of the shortfall reflects unresolved V genes, and no reason is known for the rest. Counted in this sample were over 150,000 clones; 71% of them appeared once. The top ten clonotypes cover more than 2.5% of the sample. Source material: PBMCs. Source of these receptors: a woman aged 25 to 39 in good health and CMV-seronegative.

The count of this clone is one. The chain links TRBV15 to TRBJ1-5, with D uncertain. Germline V CDR1 and CDR2: LNHNV, YYDKDF (reference sequence). Trimming took 4 bases from V and 4 from J, leaving 17 bases between them. This CDR3 is 16 amino acids long. DNA of the CDR3: TGTGCCACCAGCACTCTGCCTGGAGGAGGGAATCAGCCCCAGCATTTT. Translation: CATSTLPGGGNQPQHF.

The chain recombines TRBV7-6 with TRBJ2-7; 11 bases align to TRBD2. The CDR3 totals 17 residues. V lost 1 base, J lost 3 bases, and 8 bases stayed unmatched. From germline, CDR1 is SGHVS and CDR2 FNYEAQ. The CDR3 protein is CASSLGPLAGDRYEQYF. The CDR3 region has the DNA TGTGCCAGCAGCTTAGGCCCACTAGCGGGAGATCGCTACGAGCAGTACTTC.

This sequence joins TRBV9 and TRBJ2-1; 8 bases line up with TRBD1. Per germline, CDR1 SGDLS and CDR2 YYNGEE. This CDR3 contains 14 residues. V lost 0 bases, J lost 9 bases, and 5 bases stayed unmatched. Here the CDR3 DNA reads TGTGCCAGCAGCGTAGTAGACAGGGGTACTGAGCAGTTCTTC. As protein: CASSVVDRGTEQFF.

This sequence joins TRBV5-4 and TRBJ1-1; D remains unclear. V lost 0 bases to trimming and J lost 3 bases, with 3 bases between them. The CDR3 is 12 amino acids. Per the germline V gene, CDR1 is SGHNT and CDR2 is YYREEE (reference sequence). The CDR3 nucleotides read TGTGCCAGCAGCTTGGCGGACACTGAAGCTTTCTTT. This encodes CASSLADTEAFF.

This clone was found a few times. The chain is built from TRBV19 and TRBJ1-1, with a tentative D call TRBD1 (6 bases). The CDR3 is 16 residues long. The V gene lost 5 bases and the J gene lost 0 bases, with 16 bases spanning the gap. The germline gives CDR1 LNHDA, CDR2 SQIVND (reference sequence). The CDR3 loop reads CASSPLRGELNTEAFF. The CDR3 DNA is TGTGCCAGTAGTCCCCTCAGGGGCGAGCTGAACACTGAAGCTTTCTTT. The entire variable domain, with the rest obtained from reference TRBV19 and TRBJ1-1, is as follows: DGGITQSPKYLFRKEGQNVTLSCEQNLNHDAMYWYRQDPGQGLRLIYYSQIVNDFQKGDIAEGYSVSREKKESFPLTVTSAQKNPTAFYLCASSPLRGELNTEAFFGQGTRLTVV.

The rearrangement uses TRBV7-9 and TRBJ1-2; D ambiguous. The CDR3 spans 12 residues. Germline CDR1 and CDR2: SEHNR and FQNEAQ (reference sequence). V lost 1 base to trimming and J lost 7 bases, with 7 bases between them. The CDR3 DNA is TGTGCCAGCAGCTTAGAACAATCTGGCTACACCTTC. Translated: CASSLEQSGYTF.

This clone has just a few counts. This chain uses TRBV28 with TRBJ2-2; D gene uncertain. The CDR3 is 13 amino acids. Trimming left V 7 bases short and J 2 bases short, with 8 bases between. The germline V gene has CDR1 MDHEN and CDR2 SYDVKM. CDR3 in amino acids: CASTQLNTGELFF. The CDR3 nucleotides are TGTGCCAGCACGCAGTTAAACACCGGGGAGCTGTTTTTT.

This sequence joins TRBV6-1 and TRBJ2-5, with D possibly matching TRBD2 (6 bases). This CDR3 is built from 16 residues. Deletions cut 2 bases from V and 6 bases from J, with 19 bases between. The germline V gene encodes CDR1 MNHNS and CDR2 SASEGT. The DNA of the CDR3 is TGTGCCAGCAGTGAAATTCGCAGGAGGGAAACCAAGACCCAGTACTTC. It codes for CASSEIRRRETKTQYF.

A note on this clone: This CDR3 is also generated by other DNA sequences in the sample. The chain couples TRBV29-1 to TRBJ2-5; TRBD2 aligns across 10 bases. The CDR3 extends over 13 amino acids. V shed 1 base and J 9 bases; nucleotides not matched to a gene: 5. CDR1 is SQVTM, CDR2 ANQGSEA, per germline. This chain's CDR3 is CSVEGTAGGAQYF. In DNA, the CDR3 is TGCAGCGTTGAAGGAACAGCGGGAGGGGCCCAGTACTTC.

This rearrangement joins TRBV13 to TRBJ2-7; D perhaps matches TRBD1 (5 bases). Trimming pared 0 bases from V and 7 bases from J, leaving 13 bases between. The length of the CDR3 is 14 residues. The germline gives CDR1 PRHDT, CDR2 FYEKMQ (reference sequence). The CDR3 sequence: CASSLGGRNSEQYF. For the CDR3, the DNA is TGTGCCAGCAGCTTAGGGGGGCGGAATAGTGAGCAGTACTTC. Combining the CDR3 with reference TRBV13 and TRBJ2-7 gives the whole variable domain AAGVIQSPRHLIKEKRETATLKCYPIPRHDTVYWYQQGPGQDPQFLISFYEKMQSDKGSIPDRFSAQQFSDYHSELNMSSLELGDSALYFCASSLGGRNSEQYFGPGTRLTVT.

The chain is built from TRBV5-1 and TRBJ2-3; D might be TRBD1 (6 bases). V lost 0 bases and J 3 bases, leaving 14 bases between the germline ends. CDR1 and CDR2 from the germline V gene are SGHRS and YFSETQ. The CDR3 loop spans 16 amino acids. Here the CDR3 reads CASSLVAGDGTDTQYF. The CDR3, as DNA: TGCGCCAGCAGCTTGGTGGCAGGGGATGGTACAGATACGCAGTATTTT.

In this sample, this clone turned up once. The chain recombines TRBV5-4 with TRBJ2-7, with D maybe TRBD2 (6 bases). Trimming took off 0 bases at V and 2 bases at J, with 12 bases between the two ends. In germline, CDR1 is SGHNT, CDR2 YYREEE (reference sequence). The CDR3 contains 15 residues. As DNA, the CDR3 is TGTGCCAGCAGCTTGGTTGGGACTCAGACCTACGAGCAGTACTTC. This sequence encodes CASSLVGTQTYEQYF.

The chain links TRBV7-6 to TRBJ2-5, with D possibly being TRBD2 (6 bases). CDR1 and CDR2 (germline): SGHVS, FNYEAQ. This CDR3 has 15 residues. V lost 9 bases and J lost 5, with 22 bases in between. CDR3 coding DNA: TGTGCCAGTGGTTATGTTGGGGGGTGGTTGGAGACCCAGTACTTC. Translating it yields CASGYVGGWLETQYF.

The chain combines TRBV12-1 with TRBJ2-7; the D segment call TRBD1 is taken from the table without a DNA check. TRBV12-1 represents a pseudogene. The CDR3 covers 12 residues. The CDR3 is CASSSRGYEQYF. The CDR3 bases are TGTGCCAGCAGCTCCAGGGGATACGAGCAGTACTTC.

This chain links TRBV7-9 with TRBJ2-5, with 8 positions matching TRBD2. The CDR3 has 15 residues. Per the germline V gene, CDR1 is SEHNR and CDR2 is FQNEAQ (reference sequence). V lost 4 bases and J lost 5; bases outside the gene matches: 9. The CDR3 region has the DNA TGTGCCAGCAGCTCACTAGCGGTTTTTGGGGAGACCCAGTACTTC. Amino acids: CASSSLAVFGETQYF.

This rearrangement joins TRBV27 to TRBJ2-7; TRBD2 agrees at 7 bases. The CDR3 is 14 amino acids. The V and J ends lost 5 bases and 6 bases, in that order; junction bases with no gene match: 10. Germline CDR1 reads MNHEY; CDR2 reads SMNVEV (reference sequence). CDR3 sequence (DNA): TGTGCCAGCAGTCTCTATTGGGACTACTCCGAGCAGTACTTC. Translating it yields CASSLYWDYSEQYF.

The chain is built from TRBV14 and TRBJ2-7, with D unclear. This CDR3 is 14 amino acids long. Deletions cut 1 base from V and 1 base from J, with 8 bases between. Germline assignment: CDR1 SGHDN and CDR2 FVKESK. The CDR3 nucleotides are TGTGCCAGCAGCCAAGTTTACTCTTCCTACGAGCAGTACTTC. It yields the protein CASSQVYSSYEQYF. Looking up the rest from reference TRBV14 and TRBJ2-7 gives the full variable domain: EAGVTQFPSHSVIEKGQTVTLRCDPISGHDNLYWYRRVMGKEIKFLLHFVKESKQDESGMPNNRFLAERTGGTYSTLKVQPAELEDSGVYFCASSQVYSSYEQYFGPGTRLTVT.

This rearrangement joins TRBV7-9 to TRBJ1-3, with unresolved D. V shed 5 bases and J shed 4 bases, with 24 bases lying between them. The CDR3 contains 18 residues. Looked up from germline, CDR1 is SEHNR and CDR2 is FQNEAQ (reference sequence). The CDR3 bases are TGTGCCAGCAGCCTAAGCCCCTTAGACACGCTGGAAGGAAACACCATATATTTT. This codes for CASSLSPLDTLEGNTIYF.

With respect to this clone: Within the sample, other DNA sequences also encode this same CDR3. The rearrangement uses TRBV7-3 and TRBJ2-3, with TRBD2 as a possible D gene (5 bases). Germline V gene data show CDR1 as SGHTA and CDR2 as FQGTGA. Trimming took off 3 bases at V and 3 bases at J, with 10 bases between the two ends. This CDR3 is 14 amino acids long. The CDR3 nucleotides are TGTGCCAGCAGCTTTGGTGGGAGTACAGATACGCAGTATTTT. Its protein product is CASSFGGSTDTQYF.

The rearrangement joins TRBV6-1 to TRBJ2-7; the D gene is possibly TRBD2 (6 bases). This CDR3 comprises 13 residues. From germline, CDR1 is MNHNS and CDR2 SASEGT. Trimming removed 6 bases at V and 5 bases at J, with 14 bases between. The CDR3 is CASSVAGPHEQYF. In nucleotides, the CDR3 is TGTGCCAGCAGCGTTGCGGGGCCCCACGAGCAGTACTTC.

The chain joins TRBV28 to TRBJ2-5; TRBD2 agrees at 8 bases. V dropped 5 bases and J dropped 4; count of bases not matched to a gene: 9. The CDR3 loop spans 15 amino acids. The germline gives CDR1 MDHEN, CDR2 SYDVKM. CDR3 sequence: CASSPTGGPGETQYF. Here the CDR3 DNA reads TGTGCCAGCAGTCCAACGGGGGGGCCGGGAGAGACCCAGTACTTC.

The rearrangement joins TRBV13 to TRBJ1-1; D might be TRBD1 (6 bases). This CDR3 region has 13 residues. CDR1 PRHDT and CDR2 FYEKMQ come from the germline V gene (reference sequence). V was cut by 5 bases and J by 4 bases, with 11 bases left in between. This chain's CDR3 is CASSLRQVTEAFF. The DNA for the CDR3 is TGTGCCAGCAGCCTCCGACAGGTCACTGAAGCTTTCTTT.

J is TRBJ1-1 and V is TRBV7-9, with a weak D call TRBD1 (6 bases). Looked up from germline, CDR1 is SEHNR and CDR2 is FQNEAQ (reference sequence). There are 15 residues in the CDR3. V gave up 5 bases and J gave up 4 bases, with 17 bases separating them. The CDR3 sequence is CASSQGGGSGTEAFF. In DNA, the CDR3 is TGTGCCAGCAGCCAAGGGGGGGGCTCTGGCACTGAAGCTTTCTTT.

The chain recombines TRBV14 with TRBJ2-5, with D uncertain. Near its end, the DNA agrees better with TRBJ2-7, so the J call may be wrong. This CDR3 region has 12 residues. The germline gives CDR1 SGHDN, CDR2 FVKESK. This chain's CDR3 is CASSLISYEQYF. CDR3 sequence (DNA): TGTGCCAGCAGCCTCATCTCCTACGAGCAGTACTTC.

This clone occurred a few times. This chain links TRBV6-6 with TRBJ2-3; 8 nucleotides line up with TRBD1. J gave up 3 bases and V 6 bases, and 8 bases lay outside the gene matches. Germline V gene lookup returns CDR1 MNHNY and CDR2 SVGAGI (reference sequence). The CDR3 runs to 15 residues. Written as DNA, the CDR3 is TGTGCCAGCAGCTCGACAGGGGAGAGGACAGATACGCAGTATTTT. This encodes CASSSTGERTDTQYF.

This clone has only a few counts. The chain uses TRBV5-1 and TRBJ2-5; TRBD1 might be the D (5 bases). Trimming took 2 bases from V and 5 from J, leaving 7 bases between them. CDR1 and CDR2 (germline): SGHRS, YFSETQ. The CDR3 loop spans 12 amino acids. CDR3 DNA: TGCGCCAGCAGCTTCCCAGGGGAGACCCAGTACTTC. Translation: CASSFPGETQYF.

The V gene is TRBV5-1, the J gene TRBJ1-1, with a weak D call TRBD1 (6 bases). V was clipped by 1 base and J by 0 bases, with 13 bases between them. CDR3 length equals 16 residues. Germline values: CDR1 SGHRS, CDR2 YFSETQ. CDR3 nucleotide sequence: TGCGCCAGCAGCTTGTGGGTAGGGGGTATGAACACTGAAGCTTTCTTT. Its translation is CASSLWVGGMNTEAFF.

This clone appeared a few times. The chain is built from TRBV6-6 and TRBJ2-1; D unclear. Per germline, CDR1 MNHNY and CDR2 SVGAGI (reference sequence). V lost 2 bases and J lost 8, with 7 bases in between. There are 12 residues in the CDR3. The CDR3, as DNA: TGTGCCAGCAGTTACGCCCCGGATGAGCAGTTCTTC. Its protein is CASSYAPDEQFF.

V gene TRBV5-4 combines with J gene TRBJ1-4; 7 bases agree with TRBD1. Trimming removed 2 bases from V and 7 bases from J; junction bases left unmatched: 14. Germline V lookup: CDR1 SGHNT, CDR2 YYREEE (reference sequence). There are 17 residues in the CDR3. The DNA for the CDR3 is TGTGCCAGCAGCTTTGCGCCTGGGACAGTCGGAGGTGAAAAACTGTTTTTT. Protein product: CASSFAPGTVGGEKLFF.